These 5 T cell receptor beta chains came from one sample sequenced in a study of control samples from healthy donors and cancer patients (dated by TCRdb to about 2020). Libraries were constructed by the immunoSEQ multiplex PCR assay. The table comes from immuneACCESS by way of TCRdb, which keeps in-frame sequences with V and J called. Part of the clones is missing from these tables; in studies checked, under half for an unresolved V gene and the rest for unknown reasons. For this sample the table gives 100,000 to 150,000 clones, of which around 92% were detected only once. 0.58% of the sample rests with the top ten. Material: PBMCs. These receptors all stem from an elderly man with head and neck cancer.

The rearrangement links TRBV11-2 to TRBJ2-7; weak D call: TRBD1 (5 bases). CDR3 length: 13 amino acids. V was cut by 1 base and J by 5 bases, with 9 bases left in between. Germline assignment: CDR1 SGHAT and CDR2 FQNNGV. The CDR3, as DNA: TGTGCCAGCAGCTTAGTTTGGGGCCACGAGCAGTACTTC. Encoded protein: CASSLVWGHEQYF.

The genes are TRBV6-6 and TRBJ1-1, with a possible D match to TRBD1 (5 bases). From germline, CDR1 is MNHNY and CDR2 SVGAGI (reference sequence). CDR3 size: 14 residues. Trimming removed 1 base at V and 7 bases at J, with 13 bases between. The CDR3, as DNA: TGTGCCAGCAGTTACTGGCGGGGGAGAAGTGAAGCTTTCTTT. Amino acids: CASSYWRGRSEAFF.

This clone has just a few counts. The chain couples TRBV2 to TRBJ2-7, with 9 bases matching TRBD2. J lost 5 bases, V lost 6 bases, and 11 bases had no gene match. Germline V gene data show CDR1 as SNHLY and CDR2 as FYNNEI. The CDR3 spans 15 residues. The CDR3 here is CASRRTGTSYDEQYF. CDR3 nucleotides: TGTGCCAGCAGACGAACCGGGACTAGCTACGACGAGCAGTACTTC. The complete variable domain, with remaining parts taken from reference TRBV2 and TRBJ2-7, reads EPEVTQTPSHQVTQMGQEVILRCVPISNHLYFYWYRQILGQKVEFLVSFYNNEISEKSEIFDDQFSVERPDGSNFTLKIRSTKLEDSAMYFCASRRTGTSYDEQYFGPGTRLTVT.

The chain carries TRBV7-2 and TRBJ1-2; no clear D gene. The V end was cut by 0 bases, the J end by 14 bases, with 13 bases between. Germline values: CDR1 SGHTA, CDR2 FQGNSA. The CDR3 runs 12 residues. The chain's CDR3 is CASSLASRDQTF. CDR3 nucleotide sequence: TGTGCCAGCAGCTTAGCATCGAGGGATCAGACCTTC.

The chain combines TRBV10-2 with TRBJ2-7; D call uncertain. CDR1 is WSHSY, CDR2 SAAADI, per germline. The CDR3 runs to 13 residues. V was shortened by 3 bases and J by 0 bases, with 6 bases between the two germline ends. In DNA, the CDR3 is TGCGCCAGCAGTGATACTTACTCCTACGAGCAGTACTTC. This translates into CASSDTYSYEQYF.